This entry lists 3 T cell receptor beta chains sequenced from one sample in a study of T cell changes during pregnancy in multiple sclerosis. Sequencing used immunoSEQ multiplex PCR; TCRdb keeps in-frame clones, though not all of them. The sample lists under 45,000 clones; roughly nine tenths were seen once. Sequenced material: CD4+ T cells from peripheral blood mononuclear cells, taken in the first trimester of pregnancy. Receptors originate from a female donor with multiple sclerosis, enrolled in a pregnancy study.

This chain connects TRBV4-3 to TRBJ2-1, with 7 bases lining up with TRBD2. V was clipped by 0 bases and J by 4 bases; unmatched bases: 6. The CDR3 is 16 residues long. CDR1 and CDR2 from the germline V gene are LGHNA and YSLEER. The CDR3, as DNA: TGCGCCAGCAGCCAAGATCAAGGCGGGAGTTACAATGAGCAGTTCTTC. It yields the protein CASSQDQGGSYNEQFF.

This sequence joins TRBV19 and TRBJ2-1, with 10 bases matching TRBD1. The CDR3 is 17 residues long. The V gene end was trimmed by 2 bases and the J gene end by 5 bases; junction bases not matched to a gene: 9. CDR1 and CDR2 (germline): LNHDA, SQIVND (reference sequence). CDR3 DNA: TGTGCCAGTAGTATAATGCCGACAGGGGGCTACCACAATGAGCAGTTCTTC. Translating it yields CASSIMPTGGYHNEQFF.

The chain uses TRBV18 and TRBJ2-7, with D unclear. The CDR3 extends over 16 amino acids. V shed 1 base and J shed 6 bases, with 19 bases lying between them. Germline values: CDR1 KGHSH, CDR2 LQKENI. CDR3 protein: CASSPQKELARPEQYF. Written as DNA, the CDR3 is TGTGCCAGCTCACCACAAAAGGAACTCGCTAGGCCCGAGCAGTACTTC.